This T cell receptor beta chain is drawn from a study of T cells expressing NK-cell markers. Study context: Sorted CD3+CD56-NKG2C+, CD3+CD56+NKG2C- and CD3+CD56+NKG2C+ T cells were the source of the TCR beta repertoires. Seropositivity for HCMV was found in most of the eight sequenced donors, with one seronegative.

This CDR3 has 15 amino acids. Per germline, CDR1 MNHEY and CDR2 SVGAGI. TCRdb reprocessed the 5' RACE reads and stores each CDR3 protein as one record, lacking DNA. The sample's table shows about 460,000 distinct CDR3 sequences. With respect to this clonotype: Its specificity is unknown.

General study findings and limits: Researchers report these clonotypes also headed the CD3+CD56-NKG2C+ fraction in several donors. HCMV specificity of the expanded NKG2C+ T cell clones was not established.

The sequence derives from a woman in her forties or fifties in good health. This chain uses TRBV6-5 with TRBJ2-1; TCRdb's D call of TRBD1 is untestable without DNA. Input material: blood T cells: a sorted CD56 or NKG2C T cell subset, CD4+ or CD8+ T cells, or bulk PBMC T cells (not recorded which). CDR3: CASSHRGGRGNEQFF.